The T cell receptor (beta chain) under discussion was sequenced for a study of cytotoxic CD8 clonotypes in ibrutinib-treated CLL. Study as a whole: Averaging across samples gave approximately 270,000 productive templates and tens of thousands of productive rearrangements.

Study-level points and caveats: Before falling back toward baseline at progression, clonality had risen at the time of ibrutinib response. Sustained-remission and progressing patients had different sampling times.

A 1 in 200,000 to 1 in 1 million T cell depth was the sequencing target. Sequencing was performed with immunoSEQ multiplex PCR; in TCRdb, only in-frame clones are kept and a portion is missing. The sample lists 130,000 or so clones; around 77% were seen once. V was shortened by 4 bases and J by 3 bases, with 9 bases between the two germline ends. CDR1 is MNHEY and CDR2 is SMNVEV in the germline V gene (reference sequence). The CDR3 loop spans 13 amino acids. Comment on this clone: What it binds is not known.

This chain joins TRBV27 and TRBJ2-5; D is unresolved. The source of this sequence is a human donor with chronic lymphocytic leukemia. Material: PBMCs, obtained after 12 months of ibrutinib treatment. The DNA of the CDR3 is TGTGCCAGCAGTTGGGGAAGGAAAGAGACCCAGTACTTC. It translates to CASSWGRKETQYF.